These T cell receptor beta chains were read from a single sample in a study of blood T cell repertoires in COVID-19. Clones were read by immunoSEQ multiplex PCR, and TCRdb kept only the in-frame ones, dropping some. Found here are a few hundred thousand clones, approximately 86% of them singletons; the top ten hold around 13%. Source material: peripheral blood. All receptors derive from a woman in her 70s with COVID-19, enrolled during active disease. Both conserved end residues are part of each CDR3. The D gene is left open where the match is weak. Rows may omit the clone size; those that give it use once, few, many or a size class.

CDR3nt: TGTGCCAGTAGCCCCTCCCGGGACTCGGAGAGATACACCTTC
CDR3aa: CASSPSRDSERYTF
abundance: .
j_gene: TRBJ1-2
d_gene: .
v_gene: TRBV19

CDR3nt: TGCGCCAGCAGCTTCCGCGGGACCACCGGGGAGCTGTTTTTT
CDR3aa: CASSFRGTTGELFF
abundance: .
j_gene: TRBJ2-2
d_gene: .
v_gene: TRBV5-1

CDR3nt: TGTGCCAGCAGTTTAGCAGGGGTTAGCACAGATACGCAGTATTTT
CDR3aa: CASSLAGVSTDTQYF
abundance: .
j_gene: TRBJ2-3
d_gene: .
v_gene: TRBV27

CDR3nt: TGTGCCAGCAGCTTATGGACGGGAGAGGAGCCCCAGCATTTT
CDR3aa: CASSLWTGEEPQHF
abundance: .
j_gene: TRBJ1-5
d_gene: .
v_gene: TRBV7-3

CDR3nt: TGTGCCAGCAGCAAGGCCGGGTTGAACACCGGGGAGCTGTTTTTT
CDR3aa: CASSKAGLNTGELFF
abundance: .
j_gene: TRBJ2-2
d_gene: .
v_gene: TRBV5-4

CDR3nt: TGTGCCAGCAGTTACTCGGAGCCGGGGGACTACAATGAGCAGTTCTTC
CDR3aa: CASSYSEPGDYNEQFF
abundance: .
j_gene: TRBJ2-1
d_gene: .
v_gene: TRBV6-5

CDR3nt: TGTGCCACCACTCAAGTCGGGACAGGGTTTGGCTACACCTTC
CDR3aa: CATTQVGTGFGYTF
abundance: .
j_gene: TRBJ1-2
d_gene: TRBD1
v_gene: TRBV19

CDR3nt: TGTGCCAGCAGCTTAGCAGGGGGCACAGATACGCAGTATTTT
CDR3aa: CASSLAGGTDTQYF
abundance: .
j_gene: TRBJ2-3
d_gene: .
v_gene: TRBV11-2

CDR3nt: TGTGCCAGCACGCCCCTGACAGGGTTCGGAGAGACCCAGTACTTC
CDR3aa: CASTPLTGFGETQYF
abundance: .
j_gene: TRBJ2-5
d_gene: TRBD1
v_gene: TRBV2

CDR3nt: TGCGCCAGCAGCTCTGGGAGGGGCACATCCCCGAGCAATGGCTACACCTTC
CDR3aa: CASSSGRGTSPSNGYTF
abundance: .
j_gene: TRBJ1-2
d_gene: .
v_gene: TRBV5-1

CDR3nt: TGTGCCAGCAGTTCGTCGAGGGACACCATATATTTT
CDR3aa: CASSSSRDTIYF
abundance: .
j_gene: TRBJ1-3
d_gene: .
v_gene: TRBV6-2/TRBV6-3

CDR3nt: TGTGCCAGCAGCTTAGCGTTGGGAGACGTCTACGAGCAGTACTTC
CDR3aa: CASSLALGDVYEQYF
abundance: .
j_gene: TRBJ2-7
d_gene: .
v_gene: TRBV7-9

CDR3nt: TGTGCCAGTAGTACCTCGGGCAGGGAAGGTGGCTACACCTTC
CDR3aa: CASSTSGREGGYTF
abundance: .
j_gene: TRBJ1-2
d_gene: .
v_gene: TRBV19

CDR3nt: TGTGCCATCCAACAGGGGGCTCATGAGCAGTTCTTC
CDR3aa: CAIQQGAHEQFF
abundance: .
j_gene: TRBJ2-1
d_gene: TRBD1
v_gene: TRBV12-3/TRBV12-4

CDR3nt: TGTGCCAGCACCCTGCTACAGGGGCTAAACACTGAAGCTTTCTTT
CDR3aa: CASTLLQGLNTEAFF
abundance: .
j_gene: TRBJ1-1
d_gene: TRBD1
v_gene: TRBV28

CDR3nt: TGTGCCAGTACCGCGGGACAGGGCTATGGCTACACCTTC
CDR3aa: CASTAGQGYGYTF
abundance: .
j_gene: TRBJ1-2
d_gene: TRBD1
v_gene: TRBV19

CDR3nt: TGTGCCAGCAGCTTAGGGCTAGCGGGGTCCTACGAGCAGTACTTC
CDR3aa: CASSLGLAGSYEQYF
abundance: .
j_gene: TRBJ2-7
d_gene: TRBD2
v_gene: TRBV7-6

CDR3nt: TGTGCCAGCAGCTTAGTGTTTTCGGGGGACGGTGAGCAGTTCTTC
CDR3aa: CASSLVFSGDGEQFF
abundance: .
j_gene: TRBJ2-1
d_gene: .
v_gene: TRBV7-2

CDR3nt: TGTGCCAGCAGAACAGGGACGGCCTACACTGAAGCTTTCTTT
CDR3aa: CASRTGTAYTEAFF
abundance: .
j_gene: TRBJ1-1
d_gene: .
v_gene: TRBV6-6

CDR3nt: TGTGCCAGCAGCTTAGGTTCCCAAGATACGCAGTATTTT
CDR3aa: CASSLGSQDTQYF
abundance: .
j_gene: TRBJ2-3
d_gene: .
v_gene: TRBV11-3

CDR3nt: TGTGCTAGTGGTTTGTCCCTGGACACGAGCTCCTACAATGAGCAGTTCTTC
CDR3aa: CASGLSLDTSSYNEQFF
abundance: .
j_gene: TRBJ2-1
d_gene: .
v_gene: TRBV12-5

CDR3nt: TGTGCCAGCAGCTTGGCAGGGACTAATCAGCCCCAGCATTTT
CDR3aa: CASSLAGTNQPQHF
abundance: .
j_gene: TRBJ1-5
d_gene: .
v_gene: TRBV5-4

CDR3nt: TGTGCCAGCAGCTTGGAAGCGGTTAATGAGCAGTTCTTC
CDR3aa: CASSLEAVNEQFF
abundance: .
j_gene: TRBJ2-1
d_gene: .
v_gene: TRBV5-4

CDR3nt: TGCGCCAGCAGCTCCGGGGAGGGGAATGAAAAACTGTTTTTT
CDR3aa: CASSSGEGNEKLFF
abundance: .
j_gene: TRBJ1-4
d_gene: .
v_gene: TRBV5-1

CDR3nt: TGTGCCAGCAGCTTGGGGCGGCTAGCGGGGAGCACAGATACGCAGTATTTT
CDR3aa: CASSLGRLAGSTDTQYF
abundance: few
j_gene: TRBJ2-3
d_gene: TRBD2
v_gene: TRBV5-4

CDR3nt: TGTGCCAGCAGCTTTGGCAGGATACAAGAGACCCAGTACTTC
CDR3aa: CASSFGRIQETQYF
abundance: .
j_gene: TRBJ2-5
d_gene: .
v_gene: TRBV7-2

CDR3nt: TGCAGCGTTGAGGAGGGGACAGATACGCAGTATTTT
CDR3aa: CSVEEGTDTQYF
abundance: .
j_gene: TRBJ2-3
d_gene: .
v_gene: TRBV29-1

CDR3nt: TGTGCCAGTAGTATCTACGGGAATTCACCCCTCCACTTT
CDR3aa: CASSIYGNSPLHF
abundance: .
j_gene: TRBJ1-6
d_gene: .
v_gene: TRBV19

CDR3nt: TGTGCCAGCAGCTTCCGGGACAGGGGTTTTTTAGGGTATGGCTACACCTTC
CDR3aa: CASSFRDRGFLGYGYTF
abundance: .
j_gene: TRBJ1-2
d_gene: TRBD1
v_gene: TRBV28

CDR3nt: TGTGCCAGCAGCTTAGGCGGTTATAGCAATCAGCCCCAGCATTTT
CDR3aa: CASSLGGYSNQPQHF
abundance: once
j_gene: TRBJ1-5
d_gene: .
v_gene: TRBV7-2

CDR3nt: TGCGCCAGCACCGGGGGGAGGGCTGGGGCCAACGTCCTGACTTTC
CDR3aa: CASTGGRAGANVLTF
abundance: once
j_gene: TRBJ2-6
d_gene: TRBD2
v_gene: TRBV5-1

CDR3nt: TGCGCCAGCAGCTCATTAGCCGACACAGATACGCAGTATTTT
CDR3aa: CASSSLADTDTQYF
abundance: .
j_gene: TRBJ2-3
d_gene: .
v_gene: TRBV5-1

CDR3nt: TGTGCCAGCAGCTTAGGGCAGGGGGACGGCTACACCTTC
CDR3aa: CASSLGQGDGYTF
abundance: .
j_gene: TRBJ1-2
d_gene: TRBD1
v_gene: TRBV7-2

CDR3nt: TGTGCCAGCCTCCCAGGGTCTTATAATTCACCCCTCCACTTT
CDR3aa: CASLPGSYNSPLHF
abundance: .
j_gene: TRBJ1-6
d_gene: .
v_gene: TRBV25-1

CDR3nt: TGTGCCAGCAGTGAACAGGGGGCAGGCTCCTATAATTCACCCCTCCACTTT
CDR3aa: CASSEQGAGSYNSPLHF
abundance: .
j_gene: TRBJ1-6
d_gene: TRBD1
v_gene: TRBV25-1

CDR3nt: TGTGCCAGCACCCTAGGGGGGGGAATGAACACTGAAGCTTTCTTT
CDR3aa: CASTLGGGMNTEAFF
abundance: .
j_gene: TRBJ1-1
d_gene: .
v_gene: TRBV27

CDR3nt: TGCGCCAGCAGTAGCGGGGGGGCTGGTAATGAGCAGTTCTTC
CDR3aa: CASSSGGAGNEQFF
abundance: once
j_gene: TRBJ2-1
d_gene: TRBD2
v_gene: TRBV5-1

CDR3nt: TGTGCCAGCAGCCAAGATCTCTCTGGAAACACCATATATTTT
CDR3aa: CASSQDLSGNTIYF
abundance: .
j_gene: TRBJ1-3
d_gene: .
v_gene: TRBV3-1/TRBV3-2

CDR3nt: TGTGCCAGCTTCCCGGGACTAGCGGGGGGACGCAACACCGGGGAGCTGTTTTTT
CDR3aa: CASFPGLAGGRNTGELFF
abundance: .
j_gene: TRBJ2-2
d_gene: TRBD2
v_gene: TRBV18

CDR3nt: TGCGCCAGCAGCCCGACACTCACCGGGGAGCTGTTTTTT
CDR3aa: CASSPTLTGELFF
abundance: once
j_gene: TRBJ2-2
d_gene: .
v_gene: TRBV5-1

CDR3nt: TGTGCCAGCAGCAAATTGCGACAGCTAAACAATCAGCCCCAGCATTTT
CDR3aa: CASSKLRQLNNQPQHF
abundance: .
j_gene: TRBJ1-5
d_gene: .
v_gene: TRBV21-1

CDR3nt: TGTGCCAGTGGGACAGGCTGGAACTATGGCTACACCTTC
CDR3aa: CASGTGWNYGYTF
abundance: .
j_gene: TRBJ1-2
d_gene: TRBD1
v_gene: TRBV19

CDR3nt: TGCGCCAGCAGCTTGGGGGAGTTTTCCTACAATGAGCAGTTCTTC
CDR3aa: CASSLGEFSYNEQFF
abundance: .
j_gene: TRBJ2-1
d_gene: .
v_gene: TRBV5-1

CDR3nt: TGTGCCAGCAGCTCAGGGGTTCTGAATTCACCCCTCCACTTT
CDR3aa: CASSSGVLNSPLHF
abundance: .
j_gene: TRBJ1-6
d_gene: .
v_gene: TRBV5-6

CDR3nt: TGTGCCAGCAGTTATCGAGGGACTGGCACTGAAGCTTTCTTT
CDR3aa: CASSYRGTGTEAFF
abundance: .
j_gene: TRBJ1-1
d_gene: .
v_gene: TRBV6-5

CDR3nt: TGTGCCAGCAGCGAGGGGGTAGCGGGGGCTCAAGAGACCCAGTACTTC
CDR3aa: CASSEGVAGAQETQYF
abundance: .
j_gene: TRBJ2-5
d_gene: TRBD2
v_gene: TRBV9

CDR3nt: TGTGCCAGCAGTGAAGGACCGGGTCCCTACGAGCAGTACTTC
CDR3aa: CASSEGPGPYEQYF
abundance: few
j_gene: TRBJ2-7
d_gene: .
v_gene: TRBV6-1

CDR3nt: TGTGCCAGCTCCCAATCCAGTGTCAAATCTGGGGCCAACGTCCTGACTTTC
CDR3aa: CASSQSSVKSGANVLTF
abundance: .
j_gene: TRBJ2-6
d_gene: .
v_gene: TRBV18

CDR3nt: TGTGCCAGCAGCAAAACGGCCGGGACTCACTACAATGAGCAGTTCTTC
CDR3aa: CASSKTAGTHYNEQFF
abundance: .
j_gene: TRBJ2-1
d_gene: .
v_gene: TRBV2

CDR3nt: TGCGCCAGCAGCTTGGGGACTAGCGCGGAGACCCAGTACTTC
CDR3aa: CASSLGTSAETQYF
abundance: .
j_gene: TRBJ2-5
d_gene: TRBD2
v_gene: TRBV5-1

CDR3nt: TGTGCCAGCAGCCGCTCCTTTCAGGAGACCCAGTACTTC
CDR3aa: CASSRSFQETQYF
abundance: .
j_gene: TRBJ2-5
d_gene: .
v_gene: TRBV14

CDR3nt: TGTGCCAGCAGACTCCAGGGCCGGAGCACTGAAGCTTTCTTT
CDR3aa: CASRLQGRSTEAFF
abundance: .
j_gene: TRBJ1-1
d_gene: .
v_gene: TRBV28

CDR3nt: TGTGCCATCAGTGCTGGGACAGCGTTGAACACTGAAGCTTTCTTT
CDR3aa: CAISAGTALNTEAFF
abundance: few
j_gene: TRBJ1-1
d_gene: TRBD1
v_gene: TRBV10-3